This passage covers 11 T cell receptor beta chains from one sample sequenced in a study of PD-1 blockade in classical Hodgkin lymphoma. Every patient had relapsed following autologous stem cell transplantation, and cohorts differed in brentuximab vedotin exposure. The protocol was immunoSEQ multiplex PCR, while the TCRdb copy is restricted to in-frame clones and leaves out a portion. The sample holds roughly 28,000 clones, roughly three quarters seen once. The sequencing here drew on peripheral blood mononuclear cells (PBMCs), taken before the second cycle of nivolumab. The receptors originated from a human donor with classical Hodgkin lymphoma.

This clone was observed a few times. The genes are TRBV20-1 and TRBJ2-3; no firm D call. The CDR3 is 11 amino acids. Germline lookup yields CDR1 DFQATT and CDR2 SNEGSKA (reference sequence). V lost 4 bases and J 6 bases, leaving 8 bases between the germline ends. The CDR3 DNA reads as TGCAGTGCTATTAGAGCGGATACGCAGTATTTT. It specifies CSAIRADTQYF.

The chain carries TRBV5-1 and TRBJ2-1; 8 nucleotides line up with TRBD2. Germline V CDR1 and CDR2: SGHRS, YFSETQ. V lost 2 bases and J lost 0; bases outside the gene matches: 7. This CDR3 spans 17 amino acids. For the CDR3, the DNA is TGCGCCAGCAGCTTTATCGAGCGGGGGAGCTCCTACAATGAGCAGTTCTTC. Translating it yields CASSFIERGSSYNEQFF.

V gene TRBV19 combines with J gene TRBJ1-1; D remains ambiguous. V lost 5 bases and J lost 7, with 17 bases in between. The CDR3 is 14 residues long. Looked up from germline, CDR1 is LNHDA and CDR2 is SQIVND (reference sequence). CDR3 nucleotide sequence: TGTGCCAGTAGTTTCCTGGGCTCGGCGGGTGAAGCTTTCTTT. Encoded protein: CASSFLGSAGEAFF.

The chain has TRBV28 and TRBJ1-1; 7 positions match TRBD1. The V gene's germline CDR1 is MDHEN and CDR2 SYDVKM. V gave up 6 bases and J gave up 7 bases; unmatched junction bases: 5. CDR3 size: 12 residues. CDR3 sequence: CASRKQGLEAFF. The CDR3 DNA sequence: TGTGCCAGCAGAAAACAGGGGCTTGAAGCTTTCTTT.

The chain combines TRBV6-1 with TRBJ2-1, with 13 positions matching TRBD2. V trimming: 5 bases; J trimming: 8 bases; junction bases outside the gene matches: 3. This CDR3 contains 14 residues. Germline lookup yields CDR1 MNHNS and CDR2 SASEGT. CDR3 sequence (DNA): TGTGCCAGCAGTAGGACTAGCGGGAGATATGAGCAGTTCTTC. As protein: CASSRTSGRYEQFF.

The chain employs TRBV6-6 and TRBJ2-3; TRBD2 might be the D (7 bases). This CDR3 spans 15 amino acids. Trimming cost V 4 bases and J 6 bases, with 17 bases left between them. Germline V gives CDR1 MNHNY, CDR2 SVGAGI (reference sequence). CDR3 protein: CASSSRRGARDTQYF. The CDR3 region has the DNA TGTGCCAGCAGTTCCCGCCGGGGGGCGCGTGATACGCAGTATTTT.

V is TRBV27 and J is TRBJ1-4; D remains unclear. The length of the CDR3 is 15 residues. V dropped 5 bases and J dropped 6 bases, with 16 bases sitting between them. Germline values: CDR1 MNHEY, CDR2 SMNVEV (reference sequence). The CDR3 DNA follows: TGTGCCAGCAGTCCCCGACGGACTTTTGATGAAAAACTGTTTTTT. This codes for CASSPRRTFDEKLFF. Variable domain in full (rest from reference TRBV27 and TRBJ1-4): EAQVTQNPRYLITVTGKKLTVTCSQNMNHEYMSWYRQDPGLGLRQIYYSMNVEVTDKGDVPEGYKVSRKEKRNFPLILESPSPNQTSLYFCASSPRRTFDEKLFFGSGTQLSVL.

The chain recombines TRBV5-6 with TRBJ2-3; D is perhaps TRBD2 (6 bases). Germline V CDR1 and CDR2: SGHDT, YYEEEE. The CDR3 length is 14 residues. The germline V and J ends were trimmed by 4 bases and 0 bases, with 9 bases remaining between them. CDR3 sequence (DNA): TGTGCCAGCAGCACCGGGACTAGCACAGATACGCAGTATTTT. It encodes CASSTGTSTDTQYF.

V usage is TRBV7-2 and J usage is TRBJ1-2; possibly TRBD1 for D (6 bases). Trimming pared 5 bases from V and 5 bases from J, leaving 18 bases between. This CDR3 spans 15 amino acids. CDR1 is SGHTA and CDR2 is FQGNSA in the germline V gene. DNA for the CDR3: TGTGCCAGCAGCCTAACTAGGGGGACGGAATATGGCTACACCTTC. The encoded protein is CASSLTRGTEYGYTF.

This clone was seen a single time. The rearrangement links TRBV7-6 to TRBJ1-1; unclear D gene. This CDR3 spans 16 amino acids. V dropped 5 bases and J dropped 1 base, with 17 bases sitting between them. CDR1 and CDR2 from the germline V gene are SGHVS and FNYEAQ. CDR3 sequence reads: CASSPTGETRNTEAFF. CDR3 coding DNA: TGTGCCAGCAGCCCCACGGGAGAGACAAGGAACACTGAAGCTTTCTTT.

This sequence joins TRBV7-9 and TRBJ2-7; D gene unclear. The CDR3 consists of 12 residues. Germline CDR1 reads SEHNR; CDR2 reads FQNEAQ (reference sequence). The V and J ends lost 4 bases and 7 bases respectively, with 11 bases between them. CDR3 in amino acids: CASSSTDGEQYF. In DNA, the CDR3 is TGTGCCAGCAGCTCCACCGATGGTGAGCAGTACTTC. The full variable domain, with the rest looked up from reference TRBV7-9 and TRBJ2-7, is DTGVSQNPRHKITKRGQNVTFRCDPISEHNRLYWYRQTLGQGPEFLTYFQNEAQLEKSRLLSDRFSAERPKGSFSTLEIQRTEQGDSAMYLCASSSTDGEQYFGPGTRLTVT.